These T cell receptor beta chains were read from a single sample in a study of cytomegalovirus exposure and HLA in healthy donors. The repertoire was sequenced with immunoSEQ multiplex PCR; TCRdb's copy has only in-frame clones and lacks some. The table includes about 140,000 clones, 80% detected once. The sequenced material came from PBMCs. The receptor set was obtained from a man in his forties in good health and CMV-seronegative. The CDR3 runs from the conserved cysteine through the conserved F or W. Each record gives: CDR3 length, J gene, V gene, CDR3 protein.

16 | TRBJ2-3 | TRBV19 | CASSISGQGRTDTQYF
16 | TRBJ2-1 | TRBV27 | CASSSPASGGRNEQFF
15 | TRBJ2-1 | TRBV2 | CASRLIAGPYNEQFF
15 | TRBJ1-1 | TRBV5-1 | CASSFRSGTEGEAFF
17 | TRBJ1-5 | TRBV18 | CASSPQSTDRVNQPQHF
15 | TRBJ1-1 | TRBV5-4 | CASSLLQGRNTEAFF
15 | TRBJ2-7 | TRBV27 | CASSLRQGSSYEQYF
17 | TRBJ2-7 | TRBV5-1 | CASSLGGAGGPSYEQYF
15 | TRBJ1-5 | TRBV28 | CASSLVIETSEPQHF
13 | TRBJ1-4 | TRBV2 | CASSGRGLEKLFF
13 | TRBJ1-1 | TRBV7-9 | CASSWTSSTEAFF
15 | TRBJ1-5 | TRBV27 | CASRPVLVRDQPQHF
15 | TRBJ1-1 | TRBV9 | CASSVEGTGNTEAFF
16 | TRBJ2-7 | TRBV13 | CASSLGGGSRGDEQYF
16 | TRBJ1-2 | TRBV27 | CASSPTPSTGSGGYTF
15 | TRBJ2-1 | TRBV2 | CASSVRQGVRDEQFF
13 | TRBJ2-7 | TRBV28 | CASIPGQGFIQYF
15 | TRBJ2-3 | TRBV7-8 | CASSLLDRDTDTQYF
14 | TRBJ2-1 | TRBV10-3 | CAISDGRADNEQFF
13 | TRBJ1-2 | TRBV29-1 | CSVQSDSRGGYTF
14 | TRBJ1-2 | TRBV30 | CACLQDLPIYGYTF
12 | TRBJ2-3 | TRBV27 | CASSFPGGTQYF
15 | TRBJ2-7 | TRBV5-6 | CASSPGTSGGYEQYF
13 | TRBJ2-2 | TRBV5-4 | CASSLGGTGELFF
14 | NA | TRBV21-1 | CASSKGSSNYEQYF
14 | TRBJ1-1 | TRBV9 | CASSVDPGMSEAFF
11 | TRBJ2-1 | TRBV12-5 | CASGIVVEQFF